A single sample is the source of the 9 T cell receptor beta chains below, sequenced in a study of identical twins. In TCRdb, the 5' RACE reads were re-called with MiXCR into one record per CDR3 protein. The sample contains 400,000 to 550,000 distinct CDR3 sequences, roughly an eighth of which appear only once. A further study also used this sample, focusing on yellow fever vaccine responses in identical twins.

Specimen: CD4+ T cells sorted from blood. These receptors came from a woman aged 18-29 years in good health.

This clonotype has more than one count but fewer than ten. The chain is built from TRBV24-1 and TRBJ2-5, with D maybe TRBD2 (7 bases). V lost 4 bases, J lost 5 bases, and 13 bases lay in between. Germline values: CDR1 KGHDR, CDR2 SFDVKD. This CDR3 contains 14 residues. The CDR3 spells CATSEGGGSETQYF. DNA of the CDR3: TGTGCCACCAGTGAGGGAGGGGGATCCGAGACCCAGTACTTC.

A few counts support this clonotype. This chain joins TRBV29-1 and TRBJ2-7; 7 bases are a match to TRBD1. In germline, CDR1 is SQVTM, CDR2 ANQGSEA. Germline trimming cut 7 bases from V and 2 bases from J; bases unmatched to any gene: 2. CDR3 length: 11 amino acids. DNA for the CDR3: TGCAGCGGGGGACAGACCTACGAGCAGTACTTC. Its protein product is CSGGQTYEQYF.

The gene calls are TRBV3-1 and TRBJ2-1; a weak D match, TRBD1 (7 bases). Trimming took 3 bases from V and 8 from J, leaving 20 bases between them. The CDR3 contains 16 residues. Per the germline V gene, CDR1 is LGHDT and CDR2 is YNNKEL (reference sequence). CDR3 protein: CASSHPPGQRAYEQFF. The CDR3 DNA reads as TGTGCCAGCAGCCATCCTCCGGGACAGCGGGCCTATGAGCAGTTCTTC.

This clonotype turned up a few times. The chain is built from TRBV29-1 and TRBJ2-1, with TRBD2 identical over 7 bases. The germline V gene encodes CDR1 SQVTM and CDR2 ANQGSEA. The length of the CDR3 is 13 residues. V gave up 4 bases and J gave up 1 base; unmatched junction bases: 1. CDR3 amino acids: CSVVGRSYNEQFF. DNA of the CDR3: TGCAGCGTTGTCGGGAGGTCCTACAATGAGCAGTTCTTC.

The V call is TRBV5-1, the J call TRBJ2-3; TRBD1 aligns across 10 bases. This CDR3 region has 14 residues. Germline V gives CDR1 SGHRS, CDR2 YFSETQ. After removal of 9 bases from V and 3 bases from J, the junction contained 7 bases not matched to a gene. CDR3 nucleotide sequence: TGCGCCACCCGACAGGGGGCGCGTACAGATACGCAGTATTTT. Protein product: CATRQGARTDTQYF.

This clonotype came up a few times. As DNA, the CDR3 is TGCAGTGCCCGGGGGGCTGAAGCTTTCTTT. Its translation is CSARGAEAFF. This chain joins TRBV20-1 and TRBJ1-1, with D possibly being TRBD1 (5 bases). CDR1 is DFQATT and CDR2 is SNEGSKA in the germline V gene (reference sequence). Trimming removed 6 bases at V and 6 bases at J, with 8 bases between. This CDR3 is 10 amino acids long.

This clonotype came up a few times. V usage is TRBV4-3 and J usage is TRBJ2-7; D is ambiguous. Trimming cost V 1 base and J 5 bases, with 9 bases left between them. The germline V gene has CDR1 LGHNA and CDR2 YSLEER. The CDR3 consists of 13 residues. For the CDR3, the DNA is TGCGCCAGCAGCCAAGCGACTGGGGACGAGCAGTACTTC. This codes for CASSQATGDEQYF.

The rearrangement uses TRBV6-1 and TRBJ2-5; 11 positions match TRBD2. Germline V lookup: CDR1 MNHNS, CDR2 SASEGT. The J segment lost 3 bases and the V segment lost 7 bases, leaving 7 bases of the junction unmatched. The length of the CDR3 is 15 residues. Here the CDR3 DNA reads TGTGCCAGCATCCTTAGCGGGGGGGTTGAAGAGACCCAGTACTTC. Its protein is CASILSGGVEETQYF.

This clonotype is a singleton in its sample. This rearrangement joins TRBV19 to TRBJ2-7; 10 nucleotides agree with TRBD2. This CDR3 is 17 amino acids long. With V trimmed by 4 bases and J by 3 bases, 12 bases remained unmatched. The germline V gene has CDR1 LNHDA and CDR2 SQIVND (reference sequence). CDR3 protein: CASSTSSLAGADYEQYF. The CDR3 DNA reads TGTGCCAGTAGTACCTCCTCGCTAGCGGGGGCCGACTACGAGCAGTACTTC.